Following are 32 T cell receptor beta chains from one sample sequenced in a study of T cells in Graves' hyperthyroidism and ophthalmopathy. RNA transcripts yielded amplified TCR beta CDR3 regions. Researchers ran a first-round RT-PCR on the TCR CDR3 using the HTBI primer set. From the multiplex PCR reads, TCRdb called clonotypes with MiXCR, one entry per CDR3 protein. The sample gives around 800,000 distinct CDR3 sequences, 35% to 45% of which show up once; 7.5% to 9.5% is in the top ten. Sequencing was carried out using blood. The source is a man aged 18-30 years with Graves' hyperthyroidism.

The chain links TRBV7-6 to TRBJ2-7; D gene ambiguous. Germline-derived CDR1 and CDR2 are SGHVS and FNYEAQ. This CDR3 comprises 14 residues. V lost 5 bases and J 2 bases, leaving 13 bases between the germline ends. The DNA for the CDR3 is TGTGCCAGCAGCCGGGCGCTAGGCGCCTACGAGCAGTACTTC. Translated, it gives CASSRALGAYEQYF. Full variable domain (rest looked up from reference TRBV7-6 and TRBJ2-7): GAGVSQSPRYKVTKRGQDVALRCDPISGHVSLYWYRQALGQGPEFLTYFNYEAQQDKSGLPNDRFSAERPEGSISTLTIQRTEQRDSAMYRCASSRALGAYEQYFGPGTRLTVT.

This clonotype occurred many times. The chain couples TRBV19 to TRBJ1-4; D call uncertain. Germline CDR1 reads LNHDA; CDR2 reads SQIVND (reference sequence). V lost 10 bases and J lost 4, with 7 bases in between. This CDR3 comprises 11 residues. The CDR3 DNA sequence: TGTGCCAATCGCAGTAATGAAAAACTGTTTTTT. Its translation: CANRSNEKLFF.

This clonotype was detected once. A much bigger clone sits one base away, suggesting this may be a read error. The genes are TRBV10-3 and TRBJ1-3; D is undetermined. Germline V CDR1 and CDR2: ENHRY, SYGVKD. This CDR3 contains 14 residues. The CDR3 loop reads CAIGDESSGNTIYF. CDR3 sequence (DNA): TGTGCCATCGGTGACGAGAGCTCTGGAAACACCATATATTTT.

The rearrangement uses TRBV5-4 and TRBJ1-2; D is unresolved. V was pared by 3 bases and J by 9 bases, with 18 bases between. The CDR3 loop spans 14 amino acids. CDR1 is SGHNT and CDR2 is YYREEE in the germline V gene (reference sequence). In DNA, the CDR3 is TGTGCCAGCAGCTCCTCAGCGGGCCATTATAGCTACACCTTC. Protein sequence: CASSSSAGHYSYTF.

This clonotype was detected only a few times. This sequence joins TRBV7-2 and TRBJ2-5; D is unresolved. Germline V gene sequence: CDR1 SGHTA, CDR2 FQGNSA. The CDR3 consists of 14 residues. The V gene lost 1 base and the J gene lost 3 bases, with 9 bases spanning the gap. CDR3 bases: TGTGCCAGCAGCTTAGACGAGAGGAAAGAGACCCAGTACTTC. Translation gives CASSLDERKETQYF.

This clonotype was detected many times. CDR3 amino acids: CASSLGPFNYGYTF. The CDR3 DNA sequence: TGCGCCAGCAGCTTGGGACCCTTTAACTATGGCTACACCTTC. This chain links TRBV5-1 with TRBJ1-2; D is uncertain. V gave up 0 bases and J gave up 1 base, with 7 bases separating them. Per germline, CDR1 SGHRS and CDR2 YFSETQ. This CDR3 contains 14 residues.

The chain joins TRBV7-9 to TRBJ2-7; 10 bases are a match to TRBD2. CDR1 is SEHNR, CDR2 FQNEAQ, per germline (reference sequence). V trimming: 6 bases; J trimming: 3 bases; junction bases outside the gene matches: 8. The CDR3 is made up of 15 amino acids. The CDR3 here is CASSPPASGSYEQYF. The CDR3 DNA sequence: TGTGCCAGCAGTCCCCCGGCTAGCGGGAGCTACGAGCAGTACTTC.

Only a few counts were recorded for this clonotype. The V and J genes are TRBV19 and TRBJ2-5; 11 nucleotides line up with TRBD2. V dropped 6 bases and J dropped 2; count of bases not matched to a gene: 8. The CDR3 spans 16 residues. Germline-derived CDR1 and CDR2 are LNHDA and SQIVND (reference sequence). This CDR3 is CASSAPGLAVQETQYF. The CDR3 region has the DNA TGTGCCAGTAGCGCCCCGGGACTAGCGGTGCAAGAGACCCAGTACTTC.

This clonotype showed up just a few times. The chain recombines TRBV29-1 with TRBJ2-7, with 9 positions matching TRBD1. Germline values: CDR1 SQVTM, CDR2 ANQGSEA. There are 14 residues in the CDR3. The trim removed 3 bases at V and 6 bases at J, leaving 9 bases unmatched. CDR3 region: CSVEGRDRAGEQYF. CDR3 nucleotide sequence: TGCAGCGTTGAGGGCCGGGACAGGGCCGGCGAGCAGTACTTC.

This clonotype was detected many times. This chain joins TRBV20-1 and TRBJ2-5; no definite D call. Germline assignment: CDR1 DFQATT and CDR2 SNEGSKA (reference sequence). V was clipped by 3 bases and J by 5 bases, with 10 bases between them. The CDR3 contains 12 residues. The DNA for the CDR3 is TGCAGTGCTAGTGAGACAAGCGAGACCCAGTACTTC. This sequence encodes CSASETSETQYF.

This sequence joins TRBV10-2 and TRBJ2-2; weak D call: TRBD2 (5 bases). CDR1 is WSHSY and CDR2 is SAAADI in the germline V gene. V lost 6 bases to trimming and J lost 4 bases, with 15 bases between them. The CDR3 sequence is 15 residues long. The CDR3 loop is CASRIGLDFTGELFF. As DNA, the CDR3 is TGCGCCAGCAGAATCGGTTTGGACTTCACCGGGGAGCTGTTTTTT.

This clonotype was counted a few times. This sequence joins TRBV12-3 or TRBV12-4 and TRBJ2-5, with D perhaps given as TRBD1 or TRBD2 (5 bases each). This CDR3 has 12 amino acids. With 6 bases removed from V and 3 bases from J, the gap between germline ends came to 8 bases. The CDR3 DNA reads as TGTGCCAGCAGAGGGGACGAAGAGACCCAGTACTTC. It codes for CASRGDEETQYF.

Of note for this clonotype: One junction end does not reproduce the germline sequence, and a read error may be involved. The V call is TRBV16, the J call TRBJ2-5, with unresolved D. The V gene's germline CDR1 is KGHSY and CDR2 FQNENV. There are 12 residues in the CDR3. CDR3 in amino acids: CASSYDKDTQYF. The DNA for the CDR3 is TGTGCCAGCAGTTATGACAAAGACACCCAGTACTTC.

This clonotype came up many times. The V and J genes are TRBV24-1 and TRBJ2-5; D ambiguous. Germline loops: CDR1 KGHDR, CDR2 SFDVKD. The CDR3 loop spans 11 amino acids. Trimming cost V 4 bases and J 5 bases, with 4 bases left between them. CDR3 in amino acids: CATSEGETQYF. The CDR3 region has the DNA TGTGCCACCAGTGAAGGCGAGACCCAGTACTTC.

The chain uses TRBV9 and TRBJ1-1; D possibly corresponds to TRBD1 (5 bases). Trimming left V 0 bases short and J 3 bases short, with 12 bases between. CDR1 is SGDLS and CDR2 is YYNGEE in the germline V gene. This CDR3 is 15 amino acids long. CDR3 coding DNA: TGTGCCAGCAGCGTAGAGGGAGGGACTTACACTGAAGCTTTCTTT. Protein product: CASSVEGGTYTEAFF.

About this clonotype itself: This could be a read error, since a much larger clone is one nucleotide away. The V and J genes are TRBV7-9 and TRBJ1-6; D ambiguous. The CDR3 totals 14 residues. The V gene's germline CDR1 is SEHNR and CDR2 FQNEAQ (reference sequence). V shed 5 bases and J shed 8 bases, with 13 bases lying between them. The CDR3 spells CASSHDASYSPLHF. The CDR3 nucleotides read TGTGCCAGCAGCCACGACGCCTCCTATTCACCCCTCCACTTT.

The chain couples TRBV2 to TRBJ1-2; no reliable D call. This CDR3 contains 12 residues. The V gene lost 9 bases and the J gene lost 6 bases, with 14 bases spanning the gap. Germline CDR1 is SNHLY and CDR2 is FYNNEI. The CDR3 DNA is TGTGCCAGGGGGTTGAGCCTCGATGGCTACACCTTC. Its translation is CARGLSLDGYTF.

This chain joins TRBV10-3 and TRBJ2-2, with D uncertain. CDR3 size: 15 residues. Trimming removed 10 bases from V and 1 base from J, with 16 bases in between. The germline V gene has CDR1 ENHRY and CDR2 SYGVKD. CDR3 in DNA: TGTGCCAGCCGCCCCCAACGGAGGAACACCGGGGAGCTGTTTTTT. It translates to CASRPQRRNTGELFF.

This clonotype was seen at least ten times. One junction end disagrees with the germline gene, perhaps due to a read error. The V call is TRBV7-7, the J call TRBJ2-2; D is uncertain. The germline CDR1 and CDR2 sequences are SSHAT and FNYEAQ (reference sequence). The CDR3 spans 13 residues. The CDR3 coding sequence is TGTGCTAGCAGCAAAACACAGACCGGGGAGCTGTTTTTT. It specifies CASSKTQTGELFF.

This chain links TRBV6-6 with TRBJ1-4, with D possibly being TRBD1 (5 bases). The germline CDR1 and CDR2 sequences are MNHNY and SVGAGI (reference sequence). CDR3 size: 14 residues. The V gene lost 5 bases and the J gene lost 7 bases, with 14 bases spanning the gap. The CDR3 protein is CASSEGEGGEKLFF. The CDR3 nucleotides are TGTGCCAGCAGTGAAGGGGAGGGAGGTGAAAAACTGTTTTTT.

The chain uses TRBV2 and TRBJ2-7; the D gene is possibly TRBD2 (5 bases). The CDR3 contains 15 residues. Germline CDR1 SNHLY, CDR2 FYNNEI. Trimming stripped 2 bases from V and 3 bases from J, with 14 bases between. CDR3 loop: CASSELESRGYEQYF. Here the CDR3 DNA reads TGTGCCAGCAGTGAATTGGAATCCCGGGGCTACGAGCAGTACTTC.

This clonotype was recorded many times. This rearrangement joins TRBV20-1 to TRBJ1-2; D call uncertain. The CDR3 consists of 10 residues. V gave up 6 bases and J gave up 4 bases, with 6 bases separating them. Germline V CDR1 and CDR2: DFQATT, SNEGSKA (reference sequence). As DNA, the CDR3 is TGCAGTGCCGAACTCTATGGCTACACCTTC. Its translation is CSAELYGYTF.

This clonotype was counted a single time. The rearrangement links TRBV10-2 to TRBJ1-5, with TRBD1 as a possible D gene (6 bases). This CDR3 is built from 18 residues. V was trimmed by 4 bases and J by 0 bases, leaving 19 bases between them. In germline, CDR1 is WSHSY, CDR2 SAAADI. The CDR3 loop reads CASSGGADSAYSNQPQHF. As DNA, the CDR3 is TGCGCCAGCAGTGGTGGGGCGGACAGTGCTTATAGCAATCAGCCCCAGCATTTT.

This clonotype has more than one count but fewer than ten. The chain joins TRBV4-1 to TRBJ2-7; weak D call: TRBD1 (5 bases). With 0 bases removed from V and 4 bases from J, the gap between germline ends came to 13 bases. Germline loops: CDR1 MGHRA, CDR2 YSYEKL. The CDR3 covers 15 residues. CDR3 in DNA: TGCGCCAGCAGCCAAGAGACGAGACAGAAGTACGAGCAGTACTTC. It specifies CASSQETRQKYEQYF.

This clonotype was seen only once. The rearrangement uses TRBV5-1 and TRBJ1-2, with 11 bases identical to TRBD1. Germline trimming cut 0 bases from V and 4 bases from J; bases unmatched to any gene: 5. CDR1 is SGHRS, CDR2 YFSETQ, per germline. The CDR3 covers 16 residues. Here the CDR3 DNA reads TGCGCCAGCAGCTTGGCTGGACAGGGGGCTGCCTATGGCTACACCTTC. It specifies CASSLAGQGAAYGYTF.

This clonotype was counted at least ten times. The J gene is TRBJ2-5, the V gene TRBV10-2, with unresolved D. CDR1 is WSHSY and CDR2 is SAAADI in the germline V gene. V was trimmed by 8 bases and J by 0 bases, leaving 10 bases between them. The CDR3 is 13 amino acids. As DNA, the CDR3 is TGCGCCAGCTCTGGTCCAGACCAAGAGACCCAGTACTTC. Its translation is CASSGPDQETQYF.

CDR3 in amino acids: CASSLPSITRPVGELFF. The CDR3, as DNA: TGTGCCAGTAGCCTCCCTTCCATCACACGGCCGGTCGGGGAGCTGTTTTTT. The chain recombines TRBV19 with TRBJ2-2; no firm D call. V gave up 6 bases and J gave up 7 bases, with 24 bases separating them. Germline CDR1 reads LNHDA; CDR2 reads SQIVND (reference sequence). CDR3 size: 17 residues. The variable domain in full, completed from reference TRBV19 and TRBJ2-2, reads DGGITQSPKYLFRKEGQNVTLSCEQNLNHDAMYWYRQDPGQGLRLIYYSQIVNDFQKGDIAEGYSVSREKKESFPLTVTSAQKNPTAFYLCASSLPSITRPVGELFFGEGSRLTVL.

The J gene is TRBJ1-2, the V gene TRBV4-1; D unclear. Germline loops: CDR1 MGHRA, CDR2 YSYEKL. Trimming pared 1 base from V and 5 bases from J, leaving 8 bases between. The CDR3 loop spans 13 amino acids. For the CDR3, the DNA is TGCGCCAGCAGCCAAGTGGACCGTTATGGCTACACCTTC. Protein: CASSQVDRYGYTF.

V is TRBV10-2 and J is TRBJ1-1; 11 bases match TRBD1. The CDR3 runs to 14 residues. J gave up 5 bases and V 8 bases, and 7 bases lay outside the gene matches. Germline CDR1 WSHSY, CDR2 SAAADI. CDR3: CASGDRGKATEAFF. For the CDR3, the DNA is TGCGCCAGCGGGGACAGGGGGAAGGCGACTGAAGCTTTCTTT.

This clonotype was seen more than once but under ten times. The CDR3, as DNA: TGTGCCAGCAGCCCCGGGACTCGCTTGACCGGGGAGCTGTTTTTT. Residues: CASSPGTRLTGELFF. This chain links TRBV25-1 with TRBJ2-2, with TRBD2 as a possible D gene (6 bases). Germline values: CDR1 MGHDK, CDR2 SYGVNS. The CDR3 is made up of 15 amino acids. V was shortened by 6 bases and J by 5 bases, with 16 bases between the two germline ends.

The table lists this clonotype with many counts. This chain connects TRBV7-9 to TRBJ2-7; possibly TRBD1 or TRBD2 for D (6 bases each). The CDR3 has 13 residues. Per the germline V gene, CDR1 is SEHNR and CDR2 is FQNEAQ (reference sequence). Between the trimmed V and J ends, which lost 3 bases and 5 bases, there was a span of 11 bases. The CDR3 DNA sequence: TGTGCCAGCAGCTTCTTGGGGGGCAACGAGCAGTACTTC. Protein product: CASSFLGGNEQYF.

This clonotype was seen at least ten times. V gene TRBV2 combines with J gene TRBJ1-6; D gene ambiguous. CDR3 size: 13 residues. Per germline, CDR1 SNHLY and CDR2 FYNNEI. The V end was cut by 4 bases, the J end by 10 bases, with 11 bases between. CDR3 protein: CASSGGRGSPLHF. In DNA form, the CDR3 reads TGTGCCAGCAGTGGAGGGAGAGGGTCACCCCTCCACTTT.